The source of this T cell receptor (beta chain) is a study of shared clonotypes between healthy human individuals. Study-level results: Expectations were that clonotype sharing among donors would be affected by sequencing depth.

Deep was the level used in running the assay. The DNA input per sorted-subset replicate PCR was approximately 210 ng, corresponding to 30,000 or so T cell genomes. Using immunoSEQ multiplex PCR, the repertoire was profiled, and TCRdb retains in-frame clones only, with some absent. Of about 2.4 million clones listed, roughly 93% are singletons. Nashville, Tennessee was home to all donors, each a Caucasian adult. On this clone: Antigen: not known.

Germline V gene lookup returns CDR1 SSHAT and CDR2 FNYEAQ (reference sequence). J gave up 2 bases and V 1 base, and 6 bases lay outside the gene matches. The CDR3 runs 16 residues. This rearrangement joins TRBV7-7 to TRBJ2-7; 9 positions agree with TRBD1. The specimen was naive CD4+ T cells from PBMCs. Subset denoted: CD45RA+ positively selected. The origin of this receptor is a man between 18 and 29 years old in good health. Some clones in this sample may be carry-over from other donors' samples. In nucleotides, the CDR3 is TGTGCCAGCAGCTTAGAGAGGGACAGGGTCCCCTACGAGCAGTACTTC. It specifies CASSLERDRVPYEQYF. The full variable domain, rest sourced from reference TRBV7-7 and TRBJ2-7, is GAGVSQSPRYKVTKRGQDVTLRCDPISSHATLYWYQQALGQGPEFLTYFNYEAQPDKSGLPSDRFSAERPEGSISTLTIQRTEQRDSAMYRCASSLERDRVPYEQYFGPGTRLTVT.